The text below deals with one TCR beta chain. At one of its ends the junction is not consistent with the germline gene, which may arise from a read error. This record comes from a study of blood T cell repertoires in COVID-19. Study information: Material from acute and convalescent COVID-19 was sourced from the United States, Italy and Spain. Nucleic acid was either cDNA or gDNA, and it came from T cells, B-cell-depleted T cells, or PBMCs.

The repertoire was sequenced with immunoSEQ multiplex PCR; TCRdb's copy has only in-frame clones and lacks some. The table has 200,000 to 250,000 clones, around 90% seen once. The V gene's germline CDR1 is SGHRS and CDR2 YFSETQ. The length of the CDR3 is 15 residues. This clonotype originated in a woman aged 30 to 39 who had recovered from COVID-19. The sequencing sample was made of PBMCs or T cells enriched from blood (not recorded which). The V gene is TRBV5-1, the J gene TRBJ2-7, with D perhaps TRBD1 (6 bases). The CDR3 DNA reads TGCGCCAGCAGATTGGACAGTCCATCGTCCTACGAGCAGTACTTC. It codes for CASRLDSPSSYEQYF.